Listed here are 9 T cell receptor beta chains from one sample, sequenced in a study of blood T cell repertoires in COVID-19. The table came from immunoSEQ multiplex PCR; TCRdb's copy has only in-frame clones and leaves some out. The sample yields about 94,000 clones, 80% seen once. The source material was peripheral blood. The receptors originated from a human donor in a cohort sampled during active COVID-19.

In its sample, this clone was seen once. The rearrangement links TRBV3-1 (or the pseudogene TRBV3-2) to TRBJ2-7, with D perhaps TRBD2 (6 bases). CDR1 and CDR2 from the germline V gene are LGHDT and YNNKEL (reference sequence). The CDR3 runs 12 residues. V was shortened by 1 base and J by 7 bases, with 8 bases between the two germline ends. CDR3 protein: CASSQGGREQYF. The CDR3 coding sequence is TGTGCCAGCAGCCAAGGAGGGAGGGAGCAGTACTTC.

This rearrangement joins TRBV7-9 to TRBJ2-4; a weak D match, TRBD1 (6 bases). Trimming left V 6 bases short and J 6 bases short, with 15 bases between. Looked up from germline, CDR1 is SEHNR and CDR2 is FQNEAQ (reference sequence). CDR3 size: 14 residues. This chain's CDR3 is CASRSGQGPNIQYF. The CDR3 DNA follows: TGTGCCAGCAGGTCCGGGCAGGGGCCAAACATTCAGTACTTC. Full variable domain (outside the CDR3, taken from reference TRBV7-9 and TRBJ2-4): DTGVSQNPRHKITKRGQNVTFRCDPISEHNRLYWYRQTLGQGPEFLTYFQNEAQLEKSRLLSDRFSAERPKGSFSTLEIQRTEQGDSAMYLCASRSGQGPNIQYFGAGTRLSVL.

This chain connects TRBV11-2 to TRBJ2-7; 11 nucleotides align to TRBD2. This CDR3 is 17 amino acids long. The V gene's germline CDR1 is SGHAT and CDR2 FQNNGV. Unmatched junction bases numbered 11, after V lost 5 bases and J lost 2 bases. The CDR3: CASSPSGLAGLTYEQYF. CDR3 sequence (DNA): TGTGCCAGCAGCCCGTCCGGACTAGCGGGCCTTACCTACGAGCAGTACTTC.

This chain joins TRBV10-3 and TRBJ2-1, with 10 bases matching TRBD2. Per germline, CDR1 ENHRY and CDR2 SYGVKD. The CDR3 extends over 15 amino acids. The V gene end was trimmed by 3 bases and the J gene end by 7 bases; junction bases not matched to a gene: 6. The CDR3, as DNA: TGTGCCATCAGTGAACGGACTAGCGGCTTAAATGAGCAGTTCTTC. As protein: CAISERTSGLNEQFF.

V usage is TRBV15 and J usage is TRBJ2-1; D is perhaps TRBD1 (5 bases). Trimming pared 0 bases from V and 9 bases from J, leaving 12 bases between. CDR3 size: 14 residues. Germline CDR1 LNHNV, CDR2 YYDKDF (reference sequence). CDR3: CATSRDQGIGEQFF. In DNA, the CDR3 is TGTGCCACCAGCAGAGATCAGGGTATAGGTGAGCAGTTCTTC.

Here the CDR3 DNA reads TGTGCCAGCAGTTACATCGATAGGGGATTCGGCACTGAAGCTTTCTTT. It yields the protein CASSYIDRGFGTEAFF. This chain links TRBV6-5 with TRBJ1-1; a weak D match, TRBD1 (5 bases). CDR3 length: 16 amino acids. V was shortened by 2 bases and J by 4 bases, with 17 bases between the two germline ends. The germline V gene has CDR1 MNHEY and CDR2 SVGAGI.

The chain is built from TRBV19 and TRBJ2-7; perhaps TRBD1 as D (7 bases). Germline CDR1 is LNHDA and CDR2 is SQIVND (reference sequence). The ends were cut back, 9 bases at V and 5 bases at J, with 14 bases in the middle. The length of the CDR3 is 12 residues. The CDR3 loop reads CARGQGGHEQYF. CDR3 sequence (DNA): TGTGCCAGAGGGCAGGGGGGACACGAGCAGTACTTC.

This chain uses TRBV12-3 or TRBV12-4 with TRBJ1-1; D not resolved. V was pared by 8 bases and J by 6 bases, with 10 bases between. The CDR3 totals 11 residues. The CDR3 loop is CASCAGAEAFF. The CDR3 DNA sequence: TGTGCCAGCTGCGCGGGAGCTGAAGCTTTCTTT.

The chain joins TRBV4-2 to TRBJ2-7; TRBD2 matches at 8 bases. V lost 3 bases, J lost 4 bases, and 11 bases stayed unmatched. The CDR3 has 16 amino acids. Germline V gene data show CDR1 as LGHNA and CDR2 as YNFKEQ. CDR3 in amino acids: CASSQATIGGGYEQYF. The DNA of the CDR3 is TGTGCCAGCAGCCAGGCCACGATTGGCGGGGGGTACGAGCAGTACTTC.